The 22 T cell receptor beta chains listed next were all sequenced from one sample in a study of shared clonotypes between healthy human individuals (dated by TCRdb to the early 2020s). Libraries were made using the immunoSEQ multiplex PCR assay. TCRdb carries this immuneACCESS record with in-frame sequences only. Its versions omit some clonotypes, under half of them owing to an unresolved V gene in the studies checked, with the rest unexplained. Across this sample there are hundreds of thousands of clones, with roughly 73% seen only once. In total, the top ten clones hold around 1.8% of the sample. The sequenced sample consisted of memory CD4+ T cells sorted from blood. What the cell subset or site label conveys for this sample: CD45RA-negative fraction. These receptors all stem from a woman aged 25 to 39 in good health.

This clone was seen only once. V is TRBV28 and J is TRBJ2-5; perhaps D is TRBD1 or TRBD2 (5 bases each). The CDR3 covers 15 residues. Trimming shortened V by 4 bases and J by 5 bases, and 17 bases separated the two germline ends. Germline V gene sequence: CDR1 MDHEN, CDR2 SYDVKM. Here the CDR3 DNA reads TGTGCCAGCAGTTCGGCCGGGGCAGGGTGGGAGACCCAGTACTTC. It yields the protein CASSSAGAGWETQYF.

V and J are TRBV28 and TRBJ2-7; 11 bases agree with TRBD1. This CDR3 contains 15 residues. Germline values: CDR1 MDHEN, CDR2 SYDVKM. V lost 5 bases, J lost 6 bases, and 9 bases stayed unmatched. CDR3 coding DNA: TGTGCCAGCAGTCTCGTTGGACAGGGGGCGCCCGAGCAGTACTTC. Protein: CASSLVGQGAPEQYF.

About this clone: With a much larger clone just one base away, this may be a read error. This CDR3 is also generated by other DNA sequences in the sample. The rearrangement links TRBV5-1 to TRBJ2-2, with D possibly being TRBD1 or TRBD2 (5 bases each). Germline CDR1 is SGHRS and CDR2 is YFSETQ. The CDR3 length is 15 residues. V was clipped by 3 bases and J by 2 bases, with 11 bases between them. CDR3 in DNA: TGCGCCAGCAGCTCCGGGACGGAAAACACCGGGGAGCTGTTTTTT. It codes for CASSSGTENTGELFF. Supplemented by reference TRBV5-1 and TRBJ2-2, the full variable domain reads KAGVTQTPRYLIKTRGQQVTLSCSPISGHRSVSWYQQTPGQGLQFLFEYFSETQRNKGNFPGRFSGRQFSNSRSEMNVSTLELGDSALYLCASSSGTENTGELFFGEGSRLTVL.

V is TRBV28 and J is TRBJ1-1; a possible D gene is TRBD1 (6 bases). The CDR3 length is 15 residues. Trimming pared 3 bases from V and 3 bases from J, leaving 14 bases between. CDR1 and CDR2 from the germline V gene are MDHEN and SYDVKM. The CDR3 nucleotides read TGTGCCAGCAGTTTCGGGGGCCGTCGGGACACTGAAGCTTTCTTT. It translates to CASSFGGRRDTEAFF.

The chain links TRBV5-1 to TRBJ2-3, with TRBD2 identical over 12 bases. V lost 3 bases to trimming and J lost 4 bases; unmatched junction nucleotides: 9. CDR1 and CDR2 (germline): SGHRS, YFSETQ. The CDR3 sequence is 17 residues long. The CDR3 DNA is TGCGCCAGCAGCTCAGGACTAGCGGGATATGGTGCAGATACGCAGTATTTT. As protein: CASSSGLAGYGADTQYF.

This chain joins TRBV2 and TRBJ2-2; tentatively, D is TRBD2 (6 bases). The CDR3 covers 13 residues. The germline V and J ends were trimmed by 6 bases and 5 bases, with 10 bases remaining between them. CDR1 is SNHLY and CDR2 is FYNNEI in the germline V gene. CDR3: CASSRGRTGELFF. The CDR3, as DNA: TGTGCCAGCAGCAGAGGGAGGACCGGGGAGCTGTTTTTT. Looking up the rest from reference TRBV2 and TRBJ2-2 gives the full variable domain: EPEVTQTPSHQVTQMGQEVILRCVPISNHLYFYWYRQILGQKVEFLVSFYNNEISEKSEIFDDQFSVERPDGSNFTLKIRSTKLEDSAMYFCASSRGRTGELFFGEGSRLTVL.

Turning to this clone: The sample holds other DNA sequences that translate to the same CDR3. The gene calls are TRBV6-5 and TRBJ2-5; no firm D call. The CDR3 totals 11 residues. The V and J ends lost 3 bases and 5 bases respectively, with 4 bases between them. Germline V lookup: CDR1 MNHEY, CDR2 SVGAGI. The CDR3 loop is CASSYQETQYF. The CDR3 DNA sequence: TGTGCCAGCAGTTATCAGGAGACCCAGTACTTC.

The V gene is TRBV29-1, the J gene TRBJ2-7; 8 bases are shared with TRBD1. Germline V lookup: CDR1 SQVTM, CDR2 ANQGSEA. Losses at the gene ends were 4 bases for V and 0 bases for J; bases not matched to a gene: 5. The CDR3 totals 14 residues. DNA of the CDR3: TGCAGCGTTGTGAGACAGGGGAGCTCCTACGAGCAGTACTTC. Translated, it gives CSVVRQGSSYEQYF.

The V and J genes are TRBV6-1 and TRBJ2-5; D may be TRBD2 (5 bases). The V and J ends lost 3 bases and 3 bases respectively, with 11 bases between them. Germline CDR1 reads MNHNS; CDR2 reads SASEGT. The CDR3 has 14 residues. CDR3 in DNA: TGTGCCAGCAGTGAGGTTGGGCGGGAAGAGACCCAGTACTTC. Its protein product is CASSEVGREETQYF.

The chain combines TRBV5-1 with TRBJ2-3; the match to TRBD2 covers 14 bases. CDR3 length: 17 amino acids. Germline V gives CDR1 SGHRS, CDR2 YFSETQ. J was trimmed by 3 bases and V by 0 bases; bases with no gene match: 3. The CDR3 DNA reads TGCGCCAGCAGCTTGGGAGGACTAGCGGGAGGAACAGATACGCAGTATTTT. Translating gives CASSLGGLAGGTDTQYF.

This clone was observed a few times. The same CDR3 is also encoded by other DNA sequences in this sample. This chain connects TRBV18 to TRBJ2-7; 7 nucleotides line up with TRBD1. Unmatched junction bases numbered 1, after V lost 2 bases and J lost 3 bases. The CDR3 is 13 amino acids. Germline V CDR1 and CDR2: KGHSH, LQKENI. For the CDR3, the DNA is TGTGCCAGCTCACCAGGACAGGACTACGAGCAGTACTTC. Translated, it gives CASSPGQDYEQYF.

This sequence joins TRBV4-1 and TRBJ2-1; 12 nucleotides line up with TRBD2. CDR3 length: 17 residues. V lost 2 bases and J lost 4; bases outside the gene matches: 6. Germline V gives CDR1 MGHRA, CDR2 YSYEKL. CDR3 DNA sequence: TGCGCCAGCAGCCAAAGCGCGACTAGCGGGAGTTACAATGAGCAGTTCTTC. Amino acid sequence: CASSQSATSGSYNEQFF.

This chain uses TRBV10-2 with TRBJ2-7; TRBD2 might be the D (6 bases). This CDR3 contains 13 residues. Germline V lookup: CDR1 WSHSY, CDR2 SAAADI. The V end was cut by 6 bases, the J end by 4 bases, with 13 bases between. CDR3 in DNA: TGCGCCAGCAGGACTAGTGGGATGTACGAGCAGTACTTC. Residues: CASRTSGMYEQYF.

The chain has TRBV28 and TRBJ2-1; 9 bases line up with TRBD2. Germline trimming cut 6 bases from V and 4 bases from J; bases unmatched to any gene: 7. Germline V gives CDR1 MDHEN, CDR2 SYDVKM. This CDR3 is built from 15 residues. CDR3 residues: CASREWREGYNEQFF. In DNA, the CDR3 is TGTGCCAGCAGAGAATGGCGGGAGGGGTACAATGAGCAGTTCTTC.

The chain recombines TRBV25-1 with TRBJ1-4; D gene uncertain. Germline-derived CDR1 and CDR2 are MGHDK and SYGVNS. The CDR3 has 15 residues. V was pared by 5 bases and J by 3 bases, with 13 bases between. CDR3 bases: TGTGCCAGCAGTCCCGGGGTTGCGGCTAATGAAAAACTGTTTTTT. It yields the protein CASSPGVAANEKLFF.

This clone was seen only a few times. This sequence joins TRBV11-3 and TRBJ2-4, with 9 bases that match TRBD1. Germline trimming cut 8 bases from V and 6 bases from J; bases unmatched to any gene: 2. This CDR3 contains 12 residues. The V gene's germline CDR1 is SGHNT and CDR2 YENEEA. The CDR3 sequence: CASSGQGNIQYF. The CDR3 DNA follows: TGTGCCAGCTCGGGACAGGGAAACATTCAGTACTTC. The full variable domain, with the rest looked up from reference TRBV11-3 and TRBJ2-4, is EAGVVQSPRYKIIEKKQPVAFWCNPISGHNTLYWYLQNLGQGPELLIRYENEEAVDDSQLPKDRFSAERLKGVDSTLKIQPAELGDSAVYLCASSGQGNIQYFGAGTRLSVL.

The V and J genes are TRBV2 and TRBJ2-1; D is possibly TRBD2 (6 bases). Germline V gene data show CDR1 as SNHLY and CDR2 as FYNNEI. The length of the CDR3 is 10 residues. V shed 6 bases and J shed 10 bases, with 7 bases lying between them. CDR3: CASRGREQFF. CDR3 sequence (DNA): TGTGCCAGCAGAGGGAGGGAGCAGTTCTTC.

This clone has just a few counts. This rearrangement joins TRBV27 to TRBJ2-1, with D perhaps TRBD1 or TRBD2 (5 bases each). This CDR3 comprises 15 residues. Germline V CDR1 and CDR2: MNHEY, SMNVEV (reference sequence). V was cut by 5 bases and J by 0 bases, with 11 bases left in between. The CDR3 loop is CASSRDRSSYNEQFF. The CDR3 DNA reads TGTGCCAGCAGTAGGGACCGGAGCTCCTACAATGAGCAGTTCTTC.

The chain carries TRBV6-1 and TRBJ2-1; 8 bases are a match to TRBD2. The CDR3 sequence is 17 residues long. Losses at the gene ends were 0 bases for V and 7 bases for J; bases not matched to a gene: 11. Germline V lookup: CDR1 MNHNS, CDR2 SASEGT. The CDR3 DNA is TGTGCCAGCAGTGAAGCCCAGGGACTAGGTAGCCTGAATGAGCAGTTCTTC. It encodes CASSEAQGLGSLNEQFF.

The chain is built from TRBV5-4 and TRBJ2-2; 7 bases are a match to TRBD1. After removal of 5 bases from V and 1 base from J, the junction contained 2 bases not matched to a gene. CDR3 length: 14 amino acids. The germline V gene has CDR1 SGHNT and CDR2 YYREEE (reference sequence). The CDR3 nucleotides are TGTGCCAGCAGACGGACAGGGAACACCGGGGAGCTGTTTTTT. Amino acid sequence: CASRRTGNTGELFF.

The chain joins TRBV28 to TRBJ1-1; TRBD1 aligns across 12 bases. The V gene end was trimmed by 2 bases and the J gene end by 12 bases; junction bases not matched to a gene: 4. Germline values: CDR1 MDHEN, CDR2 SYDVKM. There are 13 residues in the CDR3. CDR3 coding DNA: TGTGCCAGCAGTTTACCGGGACAGGGGGCAACTTTCTTT. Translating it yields CASSLPGQGATFF. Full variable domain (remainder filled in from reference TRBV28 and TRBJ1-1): DVKVTQSSRYLVKRTGEKVFLECVQDMDHENMFWYRQDPGLGLRLIYFSYDVKMKEKGDIPEGYSVSREKKERFSLILESASTNQTSMYLCASSLPGQGATFFGQGTRLTVV.

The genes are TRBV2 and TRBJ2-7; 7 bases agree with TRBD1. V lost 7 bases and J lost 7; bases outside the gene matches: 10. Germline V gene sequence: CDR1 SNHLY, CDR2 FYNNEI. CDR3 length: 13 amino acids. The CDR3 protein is CASNYLAGGEQYF. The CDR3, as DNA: TGTGCCAGCAATTATTTGGCAGGGGGTGAGCAGTACTTC.